This entry concerns a single T cell receptor beta chain. CDR1 is MNHEY, CDR2 SMNVEV, per germline (reference sequence). Trimming pared 1 base from V and 1 base from J, leaving 11 bases between. This CDR3 has 15 residues. This sample was included in a study of blood T cell repertoires in COVID-19. Study-level information: COVID-19 samples from acute and convalescent phases originated in the United States, Italy and Spain. Nucleic acid was either cDNA or gDNA, and it came from T cells, B-cell-depleted T cells, or PBMCs.

This table comes from immunoSEQ multiplex PCR, and its TCRdb copy is limited to in-frame clones, with some not included. The sample has tens of thousands of clones, roughly 88% seen once. J is TRBJ2-7 and V is TRBV27; D is uncertain. The clonotype comes from a woman aged 70 to 79 with active COVID-19. The specimen sequenced was peripheral blood. CDR3 nucleotides: TGTGCCAGCAGTTTATTTCGCGGCCGATCCTACGAGCAGTACTTC. It is translated as CASSLFRGRSYEQYF.